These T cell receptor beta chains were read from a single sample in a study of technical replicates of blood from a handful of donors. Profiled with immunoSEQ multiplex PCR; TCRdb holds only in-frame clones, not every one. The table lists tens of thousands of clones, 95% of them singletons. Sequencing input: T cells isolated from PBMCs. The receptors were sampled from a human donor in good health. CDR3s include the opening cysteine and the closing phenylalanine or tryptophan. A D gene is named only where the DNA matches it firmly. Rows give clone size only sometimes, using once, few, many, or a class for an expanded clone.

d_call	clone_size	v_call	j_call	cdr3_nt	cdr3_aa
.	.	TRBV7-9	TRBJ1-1	TGTGCCAGCAAAGATGCGGGGAACACTGAAGCTTTCTTT	CASKDAGNTEAFF
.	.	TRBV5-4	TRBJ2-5	TGTGCCAGCAGCTTGGAAGCCAAACCAGAGACCCAGTACTTC	CASSLEAKPETQYF
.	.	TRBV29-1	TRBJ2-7	TGCAGCGTTTCGACAGCCTCCTACGAGCAGTACTTC	CSVSTASYEQYF
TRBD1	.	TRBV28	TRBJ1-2	TGTGCCAGCAGTGAGGACAGGGGGTATGGCTACACCTTC	CASSEDRGYGYTF
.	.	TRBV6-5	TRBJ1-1	TGTGCCAGCAGTTATTTTGTTAATCTGAACACTGAAGCTTTCTTT	CASSYFVNLNTEAFF
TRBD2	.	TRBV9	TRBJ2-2	TGTGCCAGCAGCGTAGGCGGGGGGACTTACACCGGGGAGCTGTTTTTT	CASSVGGGTYTGELFF
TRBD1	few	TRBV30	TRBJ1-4	TGTGCCTGGATGACAGGGGGCAATGAAAAACTGTTTTTT	CAWMTGGNEKLFF
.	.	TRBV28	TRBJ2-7	TGTGCCAGCAGTTTAACAGGGATGACCTACGAGCAGTACTTC	CASSLTGMTYEQYF
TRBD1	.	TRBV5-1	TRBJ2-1	TGCGCCAGCAGCTTTCAGACAGGGGCGTACAATGAGCAGTTCTTC	CASSFQTGAYNEQFF
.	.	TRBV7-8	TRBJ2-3	TGTGCCAGCAGCTTCTCTAGATCAGGGTTTACAGATACGCAGTATTTT	CASSFSRSGFTDTQYF
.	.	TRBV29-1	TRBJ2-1	TGCAGCGTTGAGGAGTATGAGAATGAGCAGTTCTTC	CSVEEYENEQFF
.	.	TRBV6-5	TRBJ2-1	TGTGCCAGCCGGAGGGACTCCTACAATGAGCAGTTCTTC	CASRRDSYNEQFF
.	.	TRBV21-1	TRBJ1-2	TGTGCCAGCAGCCCTAGGGGCCACAGTGCTTGGGGCTACACCTTC	CASSPRGHSAWGYTF
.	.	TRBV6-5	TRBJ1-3	TGTGCCGCTCGCGCGGTTGGAAACACCATATATTTT	CAARAVGNTIYF
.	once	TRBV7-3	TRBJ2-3	TGTGCCAGCAGCCGGCAAGGAGTCAGCACAGATACGCAGTATTTT	CASSRQGVSTDTQYF
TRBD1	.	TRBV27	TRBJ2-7	TGTGCCAGCAGTGCAGGGACAGGTTGGTACGAGCAGTACTTC	CASSAGTGWYEQYF
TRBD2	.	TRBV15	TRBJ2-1	TGTGCCACCAGCAGAGAAGTCTCTACCGCGGGACTAGCGGGAGTATATGATGAGCAGTTCTTC	CATSREVSTAGLAGVYDEQFF
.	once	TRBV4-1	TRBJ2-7	TGCGCCAGCAGCCAAGGGGGGCGCGAGCAGTACTTC	CASSQGGREQYF
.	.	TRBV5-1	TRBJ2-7	TGCGCCAGCAGCTTGTCGCAGGGCAGGTCTTACGAGCAGTACTTC	CASSLSQGRSYEQYF
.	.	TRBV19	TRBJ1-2	TGTGCCAGTAGTATTGGGGAGAACTATGGCTACACCTTC	CASSIGENYGYTF
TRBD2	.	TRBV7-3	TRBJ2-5	TGTGCCAGCAGCTTAAGGGCTAGCGGGGACCCGAGGCAGTACTTC	CASSLRASGDPRQYF
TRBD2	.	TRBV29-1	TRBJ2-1	TGCAGCGTCGGGGGACTAGCGGGAGTTATTGAGCAGTTCTTC	CSVGGLAGVIEQFF
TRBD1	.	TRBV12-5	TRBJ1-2	TGTGCTAGTGGTCCCGACAGGGGCCCGGTGAGGGGCTACACCTTC	CASGPDRGPVRGYTF
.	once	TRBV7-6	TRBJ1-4	TGTGCCAGCAGCTTAGGGGGCTCAGCTAATGAAAAACTGTTTTTT	CASSLGGSANEKLFF
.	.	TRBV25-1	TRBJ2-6	TGTGCCAGCAGCGAAAGGGCGGGAAGGTGGTTAGGGGCCAACGTCCTGACTTTC	CASSERAGRWLGANVLTF
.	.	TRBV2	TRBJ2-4	TGTGCCAGCAGGAGGGTTGGGGCCAAAAACATTCAGTACTTC	CASRRVGAKNIQYF
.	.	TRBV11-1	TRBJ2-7	TGTGCCAGCAGCCCAAGGGACAACTTCTACGAGCAGTACTTC	CASSPRDNFYEQYF
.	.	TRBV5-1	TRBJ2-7	TGCGCCAGCAAACGGGGTAGCTCCTACGAGCAGTACTTC	CASKRGSSYEQYF
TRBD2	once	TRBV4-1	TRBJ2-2	TGCGCCAGCAGAAATCTAGCGGGAGAGAACACCGGGGAGCTGTTTTTT	CASRNLAGENTGELFF
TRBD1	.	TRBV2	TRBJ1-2	TGTGCCAGCAGACCCTGGCAGGGGGAAAACTATGGCTACACCTTC	CASRPWQGENYGYTF
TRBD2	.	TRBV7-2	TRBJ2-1	TGTGCCAGCAGCCCCGGGACTAGCGGGACGCAGTTCTTC	CASSPGTSGTQFF
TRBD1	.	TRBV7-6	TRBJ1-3	TGTGCCAGCAGCTTAGAGGGACAGGGGAGCTCTGGAAACACCATATATTTT	CASSLEGQGSSGNTIYF
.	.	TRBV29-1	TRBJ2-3	TGCAGCGCCGGAACCGGGACAGATACGCAGTATTTT	CSAGTGTDTQYF
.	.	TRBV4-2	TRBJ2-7	TGTGCCAGCAGGAGCTCCTACGAGCAGTACTTC	CASRSSYEQYF
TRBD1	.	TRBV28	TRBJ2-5	TGTGCCAGCAGTCCAGTAATAGGGACAGGGGGTTTGGAGACCCAGTACTTC	CASSPVIGTGGLETQYF
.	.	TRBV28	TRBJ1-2	TGTGCCAGCAGTCCAGGAGGGGAGGGGAACTATGGCTACACCTTC	CASSPGGEGNYGYTF
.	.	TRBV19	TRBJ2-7	TGTGCCAGTAGGTTGACAGGAAGCTCCTACGAGCAGTACTTC	CASRLTGSSYEQYF
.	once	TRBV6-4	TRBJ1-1	TGTGCCAGCAGTGATCGGGAGAACACTGAAGCTTTCTTT	CASSDRENTEAFF
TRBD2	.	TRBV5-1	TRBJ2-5	TGCGCCAGCCGCGATGGACTAGCGGGGGAGACCCAGTACTTC	CASRDGLAGETQYF
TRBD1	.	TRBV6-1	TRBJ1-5	TGTGCCAGCAGCCAACAGGGGGTTGGGATTCAGCCCCAGCATTTT	CASSQQGVGIQPQHF
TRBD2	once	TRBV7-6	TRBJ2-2	TGTGCCAGCAGCCCGGTAGGACTAGTCAGCACCGGGGAGCTGTTTTTT	CASSPVGLVSTGELFF
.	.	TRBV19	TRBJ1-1	TGTGCCAGTAGTGTCAGAAACACTGAAGCTTTCTTT	CASSVRNTEAFF
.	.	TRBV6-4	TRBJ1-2	TGTGCCAGCAGTCCCGAAGGACTGATTACTAACTATGGCTACACCTTC	CASSPEGLITNYGYTF
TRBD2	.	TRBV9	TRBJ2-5	TGTGCCAGCAGCGTAGGTAGGCGGGGGTTGGAGACCCAGTACTTC	CASSVGRRGLETQYF
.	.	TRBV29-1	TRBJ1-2	TGCAGCGTTGACCCTACAGGGAAGAACTATGGCTACACCTTC	CSVDPTGKNYGYTF
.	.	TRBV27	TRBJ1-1	TGTGCCAGCAGTTTGAAAGCGAACACTGAAGCTTTCTTT	CASSLKANTEAFF
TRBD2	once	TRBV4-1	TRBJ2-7	TGCGCCAGCAGCCAAGTCACTAGCGGACCCTACGAGCAGTACTTC	CASSQVTSGPYEQYF
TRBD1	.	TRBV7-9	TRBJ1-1	TGTGCCAGCAACCCGGACAGGGCGAACACTGAAGCTTTCTTT	CASNPDRANTEAFF
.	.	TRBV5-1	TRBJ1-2	TGCGCCAGCAGAATCGACAGTCTTGGCTACACCTTC	CASRIDSLGYTF
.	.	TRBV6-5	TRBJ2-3	TGTGCCAGCAGTTACTCGGTAGGGAGGAATACGCAGTATTTT	CASSYSVGRNTQYF
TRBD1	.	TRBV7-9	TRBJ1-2	TGTGCCAGCAGCACGCGGGACAGCAAATATGGCTACACCTTC	CASSTRDSKYGYTF